This TCR beta chain came from a study of T-cell memory formation after mild COVID-19. About the research overall: The TCR clusters were mostly specific to one donor. Study conclusions and caveats: Balance between CD4 and CD8 was seen in clones contracting day 15 to 85, and a CD4+ lean was seen in later expanders.

The CDR3 totals 15 residues. Germline loops: CDR1 SGHTA, CDR2 FQGNSA. V shed 5 bases and J shed 8 bases, with 21 bases lying between them. UMIs and sample barcodes were carried by the TCR alpha and TCR beta cDNA libraries that 5'RACE produced using constant-segment primers. Each CDR3 protein gets one entry after TCRdb re-called the 5' RACE reads with MiXCR. Here the sample spans 210,000 or so distinct CDR3 sequences, about a sixth being singletons. About this clonotype: Its antigen is not known.

The chain joins TRBV7-2 to TRBJ2-5; D perhaps matches TRBD1 (6 bases). The TCR sequence derives from an adult woman who had mild COVID-19 (a few samples of this study predate the infection). Cell type and time point are not known. Specimen: PBMCs or a T cell subset sorted from them (not recorded which). In DNA form, the CDR3 reads TGTGCCAGCAGCCCCCAATTTTCAGGGGCGCCTACCCAGTACTTC. Translation gives CASSPQFSGAPTQYF.